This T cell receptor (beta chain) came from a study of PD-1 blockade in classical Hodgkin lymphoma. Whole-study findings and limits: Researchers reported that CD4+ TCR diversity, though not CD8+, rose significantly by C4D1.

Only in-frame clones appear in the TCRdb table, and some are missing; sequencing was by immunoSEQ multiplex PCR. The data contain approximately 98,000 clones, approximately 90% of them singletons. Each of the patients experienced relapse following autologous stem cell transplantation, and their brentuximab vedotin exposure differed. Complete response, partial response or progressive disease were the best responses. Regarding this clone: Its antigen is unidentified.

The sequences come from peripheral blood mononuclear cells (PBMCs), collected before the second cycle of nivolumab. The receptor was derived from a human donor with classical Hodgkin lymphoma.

The CDR3 loop is CAFTSVASTDTQYF. DNA of the CDR3: TGTGCCTTTACAAGCGTAGCTAGCACAGATACGCAGTATTTT. This rearrangement joins TRBV30 to TRBJ2-3; no clear D gene. The CDR3 length is 14 residues. Trimming pared 7 bases from V and 0 bases from J, leaving 14 bases between. The V gene's germline CDR1 is GTSNPN and CDR2 SVGIG (reference sequence).